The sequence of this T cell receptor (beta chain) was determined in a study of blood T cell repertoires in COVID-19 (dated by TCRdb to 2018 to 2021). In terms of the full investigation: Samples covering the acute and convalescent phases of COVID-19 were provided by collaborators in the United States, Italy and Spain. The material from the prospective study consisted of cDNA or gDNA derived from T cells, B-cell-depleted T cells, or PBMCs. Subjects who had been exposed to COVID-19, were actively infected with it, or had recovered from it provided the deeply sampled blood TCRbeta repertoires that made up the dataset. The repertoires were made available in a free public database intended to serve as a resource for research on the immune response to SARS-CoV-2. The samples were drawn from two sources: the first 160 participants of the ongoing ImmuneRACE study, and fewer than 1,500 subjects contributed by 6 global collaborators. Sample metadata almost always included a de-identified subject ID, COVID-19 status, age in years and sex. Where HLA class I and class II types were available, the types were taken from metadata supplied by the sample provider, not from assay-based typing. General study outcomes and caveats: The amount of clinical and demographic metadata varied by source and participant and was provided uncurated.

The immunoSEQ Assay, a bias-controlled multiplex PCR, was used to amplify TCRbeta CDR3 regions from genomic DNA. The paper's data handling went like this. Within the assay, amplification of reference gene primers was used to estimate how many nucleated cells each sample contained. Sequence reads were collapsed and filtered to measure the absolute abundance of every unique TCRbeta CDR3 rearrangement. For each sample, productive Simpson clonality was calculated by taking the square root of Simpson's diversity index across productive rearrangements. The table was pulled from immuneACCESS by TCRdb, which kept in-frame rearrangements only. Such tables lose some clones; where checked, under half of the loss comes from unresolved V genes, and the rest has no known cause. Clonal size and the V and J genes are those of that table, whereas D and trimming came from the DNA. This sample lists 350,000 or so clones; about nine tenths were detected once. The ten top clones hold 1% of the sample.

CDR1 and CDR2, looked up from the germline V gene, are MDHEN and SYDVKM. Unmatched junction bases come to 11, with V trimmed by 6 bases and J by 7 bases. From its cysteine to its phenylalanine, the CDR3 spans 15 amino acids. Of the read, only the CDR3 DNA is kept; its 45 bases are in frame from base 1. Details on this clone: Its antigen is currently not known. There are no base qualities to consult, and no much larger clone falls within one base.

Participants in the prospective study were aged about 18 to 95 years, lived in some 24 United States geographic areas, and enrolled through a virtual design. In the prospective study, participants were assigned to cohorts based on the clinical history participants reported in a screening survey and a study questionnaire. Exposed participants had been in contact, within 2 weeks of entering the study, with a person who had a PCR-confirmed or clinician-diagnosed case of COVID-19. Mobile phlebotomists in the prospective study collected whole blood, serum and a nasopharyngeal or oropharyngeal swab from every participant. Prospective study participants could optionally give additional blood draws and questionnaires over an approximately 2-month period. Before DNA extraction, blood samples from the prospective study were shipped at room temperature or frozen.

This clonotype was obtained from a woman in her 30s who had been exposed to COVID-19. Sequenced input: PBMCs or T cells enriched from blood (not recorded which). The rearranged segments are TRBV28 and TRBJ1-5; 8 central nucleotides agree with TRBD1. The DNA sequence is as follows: TGTGCCAGCAGATCCCCGACAGGGGCCGGGCAGCCCCAGCATTTT. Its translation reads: CASRSPTGAGQPQHF. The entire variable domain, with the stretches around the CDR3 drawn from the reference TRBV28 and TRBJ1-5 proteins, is DVKVTQSSRYLVKRTGEKVFLECVQDMDHENMFWYRQDPGLGLRLIYFSYDVKMKEKGDIPEGYSVSREKKERFSLILESASTNQTSMYLCASRSPTGAGQPQHFGDGTRLSIL.